This entry concerns a single T cell receptor (beta chain). MiXCR was run by TCRdb on the 5' RACE reads, yielding one entry per CDR3 protein. The sample shows fewer than 250,000 distinct CDR3 sequences, roughly 7% of them seen only once. The data are from a study of identical twins. V dropped 1 base and J dropped 4 bases, with 13 bases sitting between them. CDR3 size: 15 residues. Germline V gives CDR1 KGHSH, CDR2 LQKENI. The same specimen was also included in a second study, on yellow fever vaccine responses in identical twins.

The specimen was memory (CD45RO+) T cells sorted from blood. The sequence came from a woman aged 18-29 years in good health. The chain has TRBV18 and TRBJ1-1; D gene unclear. CDR3 nucleotides: TGTGCCAGCTCACCACAGGGTCATGGTCGCACTGAAGCTTTCTTT. This sequence encodes CASSPQGHGRTEAFF.